This T cell receptor (beta chain) originates from a study of blood T cell repertoires in COVID-19. The CDR3 is made up of 14 amino acids. The germline V gene has CDR1 SGHRS and CDR2 YFSETQ. V lost 0 bases and J lost 6, with 13 bases in between. Libraries were prepared by immunoSEQ multiplex PCR; TCRdb keeps only in-frame clonotypes and omits some of them. The profile shows hundreds of thousands of clones, roughly 80% of them singletons. This receptor was taken from an elderly man with acute or convalescent COVID-19. The material sequenced was peripheral blood. The chain couples TRBV5-1 to TRBJ2-7, with a possible D match to TRBD1 (6 bases). The CDR3 bases are TGCGCCAGCAGCTTGGCCAGCTCCAGGGGCGAGCAGTACTTC. Translation gives CASSLASSRGEQYF.